This TCR beta chain was sequenced during a study of cytomegalovirus exposure and HLA in healthy donors (dated 2017 in TCRdb). Concerning the study at large: An earlier analysis of about 560 of the donors reported approximately 260 Gb of sequence data and around 120 million unique TCR beta sequences obtained from around 180 million T cells. Among about 400 genotyped donors of the cohort, an average of around 220,000 unique TCR beta nucleotide sequences was sequenced per donor, of which approximately 18% were non-productive. Four or five DR-DQ haplotypes were handled as single units for association and clustering, since linkage in the cohort was strong. In an earlier analysis of 587 of the donors, high-throughput TCR beta sequencing was used to judge whether each TCR beta V gene segment behaved as functional or pseudogenic. Typing coverage differed by locus: A, B, C, DRB1 and DQB1 were typed in roughly 620-630 donors, DQA1 in 500 to 550, DPA1 in some 570, and DPB1 in about 450. Donor age, sex, ethnicity and CMV serostatus were compiled alongside the repertoire data. The study aimed to test whether signatures of past pathogen exposure could be identified by cataloging public T cell receptors. The genetic ancestry cluster associated with self-reported Caucasian donors included 65% to 90% of the 350 to 500 genotyped donors. To predict cytomegalovirus infection status, the study combined high-throughput TCR immunosequencing, statistical association of individual TCRs with disease status, and machine learning. Approximately 310 gigabases of sequencing data and tens of millions of unique TCR sequences were included in an early release covering about 700 HLA-typed donors. Along with the approximately 650-subject first cohort, a separate validation cohort of around 120 different subjects was used. Rather than drawing on any new phenotypic data, the later analysis identified candidate immune exposures from TCR beta sequences and the way those sequences occurred across donors. A later genetic analysis used genome-wide SNP genotypes for about 60% of the 666 donors, treating that subset as a discovery cohort. Every discovery cohort repertoire had been produced on one sequencing platform. HLA typing included class I and class II loci at four-digit resolution. In a later analysis, previously published TCR beta repertoires from 666 donors were re-analyzed and high-resolution HLA genotyping was added so that TCR occurrence patterns could be studied. The study profiled the T cell repertoires of around 700 subjects by immunosequencing and related them to cytomegalovirus serostatus.

Regarding this clone: Its antigen remains unidentified. No qualities accompany the bases; no much larger clone lies one base away.

The cohort comprised 710 or so healthy bone marrow donors. At the time of sampling, every cohort member was nominally healthy, though immune exposures that went unrecorded were likely present. The donor tested CMV seropositive and was one of the 289 seropositive cohort members. A peripheral blood sample was provided by each donor, and peripheral blood mononuclear cells were used for TCR beta sequencing. Genomic DNA was extracted from the blood cell samples with the Qiagen DNeasy Blood Extraction Kit. The library was obtained by the immunoSEQ multiplex PCR assay. For the multiplex PCR, a mixture combining 60 forward primers for TCR Vbeta segments and 13 reverse primers for TCR Jbeta segments was used. Amplification of the CDR3 region of rearranged TCR beta genes was performed with a multiplex PCR assay on genomic DNA. On the Illumina HiSeq System, the amplified TCR beta libraries were sequenced as 87-base-pair reads. The study's processing was this. In a later analysis, some 80 million unique TCR beta chains were counted across the 650 to 700 repertoires, and around 10 million of these chains were shared by at least two donors. Raw reads were error-corrected and collapsed into unique sequences by a nearest-neighbor algorithm in which closely related sequences were merged to remove PCR and sequencing errors. V, D and J gene segments were assigned by aligning CDR3 sequences to IMGT reference sequences. Each retained sequence needed at least a six-nucleotide match to both a V gene segment and a J gene segment. Rearrangements were called productive when the CDR3 lacked stop codons and stayed in frame with V and J; all others were non-productive. Following IMGT convention, CDR3 was defined as the stretch from the second conserved V-encoded cysteine up to the conserved J-encoded phenylalanine. In an earlier analysis of roughly 610 of the donors, sequences lacking an unambiguous match to a single V gene segment were excluded. In an earlier analysis of around 590 of the donors, a V segment was called functional when productive rearrangements were above 56.7%, and segregating when the standard deviation between donors exceeded 5%. A statistical classification framework was built to diagnose cytomegalovirus status from the catalog of TCR beta chain sequences. V and J gene assignment, in a later analysis, came from comparing TCR nucleotide sequences with IMGT/GENE-DB human TR gene sequences. The TCRdist pipeline was used in a later analysis to assign CDR3 sequences and most-parsimonious VDJ recombination scenarios. A later analysis defined each TCR beta chain by its CDR3 amino acid sequence plus V-gene family, and excluded reads lacking a unique V-gene family. To address suspected cross-contamination and a sequencing artifact, a later analysis removed 550 to 750 highly shared, low-generation-probability nucleotide sequences. In a later analysis, a clonal expansion index was calculated for each public chain from normalized within-repertoire ranks of inferred template counts. In a later analysis, generation probabilities were computed using a VDJ recombination model fitted to out-of-frame rearrangements, and the results were checked against IGoR. In a later analysis, hypergeometric tests were used to score TCR-TCR, TCR-HLA and TCR-CMV co-occurrence, with a repertoire-size bias correction applied to TCR pairs. A later analysis estimated false discovery rates by permuting HLA or CMV assignments 20 times. In a later analysis, co-occurring TCRs were grouped using DBSCAN, with TCRdist sequence similarity added in when clustering inside HLA-allele-positive subsets. Repertoires with fewer than 30,000 or more than 120,000 public chains, plus five repertoires with anomalous nucleotide sharing, were excluded from co-occurrence clustering. TCRdb limited this immuneACCESS table to in-frame rearrangements with V and J called. A share of clones is missing; checked studies link under half to unresolved V genes, and the rest is unexplained. The V and J calls and clone size come from that table; D and trimming were worked out from the DNA. The sample has approximately 150,000 clones on record, more than 65% of them singletons. Together, the top ten hold about 4.5% of the sample.

Study-wide conclusions, independent of this receptor: An association between a missense DCLRE1C variant and V-gene and J-gene trimming of TCR beta chains was found in a later genetic analysis and replicated in an independent cohort. An earlier analysis of some 560 of the donors showed that most TCR beta V segments appeared in productive rearrangements either about 90% or about 30% of the time, which broadly matched IMGT annotations. A later analysis found that most CMV-associated TCR beta chains appeared HLA-restricted, with HLA associations seemingly driven largely by CMV exposure. The cohort was sequenced for TCR beta chains only, and without alpha or paired-chain data the features that could be detected were limited. Three of the identified cytomegalovirus-associated TCR beta chains were confirmed in vitro to be specific for cytomegalovirus antigens. The sequencing pipeline was judged likely to have produced a cluster of highly shared sequence variants as a technical artifact. Some IMGT-functional V segments, including TRBV6-2 and TRBV6-3, could not be distinguished by the 87-base-pair reads and were therefore excluded. According to a later analysis, parvovirus B19, influenza, CMV and Epstein-Barr virus appeared linked to several top co-occurrence clusters. In a later analysis, HLA-associated TCR beta chains were found to be more clonally expanded and to have lower generation probabilities than equally common non-associated chains. When HLA alleles, especially DR and DQ, strongly co-occurred, attributing TCR associations to individual alleles was difficult. Correlated functional status among segregating V segments might be attributable to linkage disequilibrium, but an unknown experimental factor could not be ruled out. The presence/absence analyses assumed that sequencing depth was roughly uniform across donors, and that assumption may not be true. According to the authors, the approach could potentially be generalized to other disease states and immunological phenotypes. A later genetic analysis reported fewer N-insertions in productive TCRs among donors in an Asian-associated ancestry cluster than the roughly 620-donor mean. Because some donors lacked HLA typing at each locus, the association tests relied only on the typed subset. A total of 150 to 200 TCR beta chains were listed by the study as associated with cytomegalovirus. A further reported finding was that TCR beta sequences accurately predicted the HLA-A and HLA-B alleles for most subjects in the first cohort. Across donors, most TCR sequences were observed very rarely, whereas some public TCRs were present in many individuals. In a later analysis, TCR association rates were found to vary across HLA loci, with the most associated TCRs seen for DRB1 alleles and the fewest for HLA-C alleles. Cytomegalovirus status was reported to be diagnosed by the classifier with high specificity and sensitivity in both the original and validation cohorts. CMV serostatus was the only immune exposure information available for the cohort. About 17 rarely observed V segments, including chromosome 9 orphons, were excluded from the earlier analysis of a few hundred of the donors because counts were too low. At a false discovery rate of 0.05, a later analysis linked approximately 18,000 TCR beta sequences to specific HLA alleles.

CDR1 SGDLS and CDR2 YYNGEE are derived from the germline V gene. From its cysteine to its phenylalanine, the CDR3 spans 15 amino acids. Only CDR3 DNA remains: 45 bases, in frame from the first base. V is pruned by 3 bases and J by 4 bases, leaving 7 bases of the junction without a gene match. The specimen sequenced was PBMCs. The rearranged chain carries TRBV9 and TRBJ1-1, with 9 central nucleotides matching TRBD1. The clonotype comes from a man aged 18 to 29 in good health and CMV-seropositive. The CDR3 loop reads CASSAQQGAVTEAFF. The DNA sequence follows: TGTGCCAGCAGCGCTCAACAGGGGGCTGTCACTGAAGCTTTCTTT.